These 10 T cell receptor beta chains came from one sample sequenced in a study of blood T cell repertoires in COVID-19. Data came from immunoSEQ multiplex PCR; TCRdb stores just in-frame clones and leaves some out. The repertoire consists of around 300,000 clones, with roughly 85% occurring once and the leading ten covering just over 7%. Sequences were obtained from peripheral blood. These receptors all stem from a human donor in a cohort sampled during active COVID-19.

The chain has TRBV29-1 and TRBJ2-6, with D perhaps TRBD2 (6 bases). Germline CDR1 and CDR2: SQVTM and ANQGSEA. Trimming left V 1 base short and J 0 bases short, with 19 bases between. The CDR3 length is 19 residues. The CDR3 here is CSVEVVAERASSGANVLTF. The DNA of the CDR3 is TGCAGCGTTGAAGTCGTCGCCGAGCGGGCGAGCTCTGGGGCCAACGTCCTGACTTTC. Complete variable domain (other parts from reference TRBV29-1 and TRBJ2-6): SAVISQKPSRDICQRGTSLTIQCQVDSQVTMMFWYRQQPGQSLTLIATANQGSEATYESGFVIDKFPISRPNLTFSTLTVSNMSPEDSSIYLCSVEVVAERASSGANVLTFGAGSRLTVL.

The chain uses TRBV5-1 and TRBJ1-1, with TRBD1 matching 9 bases. Looked up from germline, CDR1 is SGHRS and CDR2 is YFSETQ. The CDR3 extends over 14 amino acids. The J segment lost 3 bases and the V segment lost 3 bases, leaving 3 bases of the junction unmatched. The chain's CDR3 is CASSYRDRDTEAFF. The CDR3, as DNA: TGCGCCAGCAGCTACCGGGACAGGGACACTGAAGCTTTCTTT.

The rearrangement links TRBV7-2 to TRBJ2-3; no firm D call. CDR1 and CDR2 (germline): SGHTA, FQGNSA. This CDR3 has 14 residues. The V and J ends lost 5 bases and 0 bases respectively, with 9 bases between them. The CDR3 DNA reads TGTGCCAGCAGCCCAATACTCAGCACAGATACGCAGTATTTT. This codes for CASSPILSTDTQYF.

This chain uses TRBV5-6 with TRBJ2-3; possibly TRBD2 for D (6 bases). Trimming pared 1 base from V and 4 bases from J, leaving 19 bases between. The CDR3 sequence is 17 residues long. Germline CDR1 SGHDT, CDR2 YYEEEE. The CDR3 is CASSLPRLEGDADTQYF. Here the CDR3 DNA reads TGTGCCAGCAGCTTGCCTAGGTTGGAGGGCGACGCAGATACGCAGTATTTT.

The J gene is TRBJ2-5, the V gene TRBV3-1 (or the pseudogene TRBV3-2), with 7 bases that match TRBD2. V was pared by 0 bases and J by 7 bases, with 11 bases of the junction left unmatched. In germline, CDR1 is LGHDT, CDR2 YNNKEL (reference sequence). This CDR3 spans 16 amino acids. The CDR3 protein is CASSQEGRREYPTQYF. As DNA, the CDR3 is TGTGCCAGCAGCCAAGAAGGGCGGCGGGAGTACCCGACCCAGTACTTC.

The chain is built from TRBV5-4 and TRBJ1-2; 8 positions match TRBD1. The length of the CDR3 is 15 residues. J lost 0 bases, V lost 6 bases, and 7 bases had no gene match. CDR1 is SGHNT and CDR2 is YYREEE in the germline V gene (reference sequence). The CDR3 bases are TGTGCCAGCACGGACAGGGCAGATCCTAACTATGGCTACACCTTC. This sequence encodes CASTDRADPNYGYTF.

The chain joins TRBV6-5 to TRBJ1-4; maybe TRBD1 (5 bases). Germline-derived CDR1 and CDR2 are MNHEY and SVGAGI. The CDR3 runs to 14 residues. Trimming left V 6 bases short and J 3 bases short, with 11 bases between. The CDR3 loop is CASSLGGANEKLFF. CDR3 coding DNA: TGTGCCAGCAGCCTCGGGGGGGCTAATGAAAAACTGTTTTTT.

A single count supports this clone. This chain uses TRBV5-1 with TRBJ2-2; weak D call: TRBD1 (6 bases). Trimming stripped 4 bases from V and 5 bases from J, with 24 bases between. This CDR3 contains 18 residues. Germline CDR1 is SGHRS and CDR2 is YFSETQ. The CDR3 reads CASSTTHIQGRTTGELFF. DNA for the CDR3: TGCGCCAGCAGCACTACTCACATACAGGGTCGAACTACCGGGGAGCTGTTTTTT.

The V gene is TRBV18, the J gene TRBJ2-5, with TRBD2 matching 7 bases. Germline CDR1 reads KGHSH; CDR2 reads LQKENI. This CDR3 region has 16 residues. The V gene end was trimmed by 3 bases and the J gene end by 5 bases; junction bases not matched to a gene: 12. CDR3 sequence: CASSPGGKRGVETQYF. CDR3 nucleotide sequence: TGTGCCAGCTCACCCGGGGGGAAACGGGGCGTTGAGACCCAGTACTTC.

This chain uses TRBV27 with TRBJ1-6; D is unclear. The CDR3 runs 15 residues. The germline gives CDR1 MNHEY, CDR2 SMNVEV (reference sequence). Between the trimmed V and J ends, which lost 6 bases and 4 bases, there was a span of 13 bases. CDR3 in amino acids: CASRTKLGYNSPLHF. The DNA of the CDR3 is TGTGCCAGCAGGACAAAACTGGGTTATAATTCACCCCTCCACTTT.